The 30 T cell receptor beta chains reported below all come from one sample, sequenced in a study of CD8 T cells in ankylosing spondylitis. TCRdb ran MiXCR on the 5' RACE reads and lists one entry per CDR3 protein. The sample comprises about 300,000 distinct CDR3 sequences, about 9.9% of which are singletons, and roughly 9.2% rests with the top ten. Sequencing was carried out using blood, either unsorted or a sorted T cell fraction (not recorded which). These receptors originate from a female donor with ankylosing spondylitis or in good health (not recorded which).

This clonotype was seen repeatedly, ten times or more. The J gene is TRBJ1-5, the V gene TRBV12-3 or TRBV12-4, with no clear D. V gave up 7 bases and J gave up 3 bases, with 13 bases separating them. This CDR3 has 14 amino acids. The CDR3, as DNA: TGTGCCAGCACGAAGGACGGCAACAATCAGCCCCAGCATTTT. This gives the protein CASTKDGNNQPQHF.

This clonotype showed up many times. The chain uses TRBV6-5 and TRBJ2-3; D is uncertain. V lost 0 bases, J lost 5 bases, and 6 bases lay in between. The CDR3 runs 13 residues. The germline CDR1 and CDR2 sequences are MNHEY and SVGAGI. The CDR3 region is CASSYSKGDTQYF. The CDR3 DNA reads TGTGCCAGCAGTTACTCGAAGGGAGATACGCAGTATTTT.

This chain connects TRBV7-2 to TRBJ2-7; 7 nucleotides agree with TRBD2. CDR1 and CDR2 from the germline V gene are SGHTA and FQGNSA. The CDR3 consists of 15 residues. J lost 4 bases, V lost 0 bases, and 6 bases had no gene match. The DNA of the CDR3 is TGTGCCAGCAGCTTAGCGAGCGGGACGGAGTACGAGCAGTACTTC. Translated, it gives CASSLASGTEYEQYF.

This chain joins TRBV6-5 and TRBJ2-3; TRBD2 matches 9 bases. There are 17 residues in the CDR3. With V trimmed by 0 bases and J by 6 bases, 10 bases remained unmatched. Germline V lookup: CDR1 MNHEY, CDR2 SVGAGI. CDR3 sequence reads: CASSYSTRRGGTDTQYF. CDR3 nucleotides: TGTGCCAGCAGTTACTCAACTAGGCGGGGGGGGACGGATACGCAGTATTTT.

This clonotype appeared a few times. This sequence joins TRBV5-1 and TRBJ2-5; D may match TRBD1 or TRBD2 (5 bases each). This CDR3 has 15 residues. V dropped 1 base and J dropped 5 bases, with 15 bases sitting between them. Germline V gives CDR1 SGHRS, CDR2 YFSETQ. For the CDR3, the DNA is TGCGCCAGCAGCTTGATGGGGGACCTCGCTGAGACCCAGTACTTC. It yields the protein CASSLMGDLAETQYF.

At least ten counts were recorded for this clonotype. The J gene is TRBJ2-1, the V gene TRBV5-1; D unresolved. V was trimmed by 2 bases and J by 11 bases, leaving 11 bases between them. The CDR3 covers 12 residues. Germline loops: CDR1 SGHRS, CDR2 YFSETQ. The DNA of the CDR3 is TGCGCCAGCAGCTTTGAGCTTAATCAGCAGTTCTTC. This sequence encodes CASSFELNQQFF.

This clonotype was detected ten times or more. The chain employs TRBV29-1 and TRBJ2-3; D gene uncertain. Germline assignment: CDR1 SQVTM and CDR2 ANQGSEA. The CDR3 has 13 residues. Trimming took 3 bases from V and 1 from J, leaving 8 bases between them. The CDR3 region has the DNA TGCAGCGTTGATCTCGCGGGCACAGATACGCAGTATTTT. The encoded protein is CSVDLAGTDTQYF.

This clonotype appeared many times. V is TRBV27 and J is TRBJ1-6, with D possibly being TRBD1 (6 bases). Trimming stripped 3 bases from V and 7 bases from J, with 10 bases between. Germline CDR1 MNHEY, CDR2 SMNVEV (reference sequence). The CDR3 loop spans 14 amino acids. The CDR3 bases are TGTGCCAGCAGTTTCAGGCAGGGGAATTCACCCCTCCACTTT. This gives the protein CASSFRQGNSPLHF.

The V and J genes are TRBV5-1 and TRBJ2-7; 7 bases map to TRBD1. V lost 2 bases and J lost 3; bases outside the gene matches: 2. The CDR3 contains 13 residues. The germline V gene encodes CDR1 SGHRS and CDR2 YFSETQ. CDR3 in DNA: TGCGCCAGCAGCTTCAACAGGGGCTACGAGCAGTACTTC. It yields the protein CASSFNRGYEQYF.

This clonotype was seen repeatedly, ten times or more. The V gene is TRBV19, the J gene TRBJ1-5; D ambiguous. The CDR3 is 13 amino acids. The ends were cut back, 7 bases at V and 2 bases at J, with 9 bases in the middle. The germline CDR1 and CDR2 sequences are LNHDA and SQIVND (reference sequence). The CDR3 loop is CASKGEGNQPQHF. The DNA for the CDR3 is TGTGCCAGTAAAGGAGAAGGCAATCAGCCCCAGCATTTT.

This clonotype was detected ten times or more. The chain recombines TRBV7-2 with TRBJ2-1, with 7 bases aligning to TRBD1. The CDR3 covers 15 residues. Germline values: CDR1 SGHTA, CDR2 FQGNSA. After removal of 5 bases from V and 4 bases from J, the junction contained 8 bases not matched to a gene. CDR3 nucleotides: TGTGCCAGCAGCGTAAGGACAGGAGGATACAATGAGCAGTTCTTC. Protein sequence: CASSVRTGGYNEQFF.

This clonotype was observed a handful of times. The rearrangement joins TRBV20-1 to TRBJ2-7; a possible D gene is TRBD2 (5 bases). There are 13 residues in the CDR3. CDR1 is DFQATT, CDR2 SNEGSKA, per germline (reference sequence). Trimming shortened V by 6 bases and J by 4 bases, and 16 bases separated the two germline ends. Here the CDR3 reads CSAPRGGGYEQYF. CDR3 DNA sequence: TGCAGTGCGCCACGGGGTGGCGGGTACGAGCAGTACTTC.

Details on this clonotype: One junction end disagrees with the germline gene, perhaps due to a read error. This chain connects TRBV7-7 to TRBJ2-2; D may be TRBD1 (6 bases). Germline V gene sequence: CDR1 SSHAT, CDR2 FNYEAQ (reference sequence). CDR3 length: 18 amino acids. DNA of the CDR3: TGTGCTAGCAGCTCCAGTATCATGGACAGTCCGAACACCGGGGAGCTGTTTTTT. Amino acids: CASSSSIMDSPNTGELFF.

To note about this clonotype: A much larger clone differs by one base, so this may be a read error. The chain is built from TRBV7-7 and TRBJ2-5, with D tentatively TRBD1 (6 bases). The CDR3 is made up of 14 amino acids. The germline V gene has CDR1 SSHAT and CDR2 FNYEAQ (reference sequence). The CDR3: CASSSTGLQETHYF. CDR3 bases: TGTGCCAGCAGCTCCACAGGGCTTCAAGAGACCCATTACTTC. Together with reference TRBV7-7 and TRBJ2-5, the CDR3 gives the full variable domain: GAGVSQSPRYKVTKRGQDVTLRCDPISSHATLYWYQQALGQGPEFLTYFNYEAQPDKSGLPSDRFSAERPEGSISTLTIQRTEQRDSAMYRCASSSTGLQETHYFGPGTRLLVL.

This clonotype has a count of ten or more. V is TRBV12-3 or TRBV12-4 and J is TRBJ1-1; D is unresolved. CDR3 length: 15 residues. The V end lost 5 bases, the J end lost 0 bases, and 13 bases lay between the germline ends. The CDR3 region is CASSTYGRLNTEAFF. Written as DNA, the CDR3 is TGTGCCAGCAGTACATACGGACGTTTGAACACTGAAGCTTTCTTT.

Note on this clonotype: The junction does not match germline at one end; this may be a read error. This rearrangement joins TRBV5-1 to TRBJ2-2, with D tentatively TRBD2 (6 bases). Germline V gene data show CDR1 as SGHRS and CDR2 as YFSETQ. This CDR3 has 14 residues. CDR3 DNA sequence: TGCCCCAGCAGCTTGGGGACTTTAGCCGGGGAGCTGTTTTTT. It translates to CPSSLGTLAGELFF.

The CDR3 loop is CATSDPALGQFF. The CDR3 nucleotides read TGTGCCACCAGTGATCCCGCACTCGGGCAGTTCTTC. The genes are TRBV24-1 and TRBJ2-1; D gene ambiguous. V dropped 3 bases and J dropped 12 bases, with 11 bases sitting between them. This CDR3 comprises 12 residues. Germline CDR1 is KGHDR and CDR2 is SFDVKD.

This clonotype was seen a handful of times. The J gene is TRBJ2-7, the V gene TRBV7-2; D may be TRBD1 (6 bases). CDR1 is SGHTA and CDR2 is FQGNSA in the germline V gene. The V end was cut by 5 bases, the J end by 3 bases, with 11 bases between. The CDR3 sequence is 13 residues long. CDR3 protein: CASSTDRIYEQYF. The CDR3 region has the DNA TGTGCCAGCAGCACGGACAGAATCTACGAGCAGTACTTC.

The chain carries TRBV5-1 and TRBJ2-2; 7 bases are a match to TRBD2. The CDR3 runs 17 residues. Germline trimming cut 0 bases from V and 2 bases from J; bases unmatched to any gene: 7. Per the germline V gene, CDR1 is SGHRS and CDR2 is YFSETQ. CDR3 amino acids: CASSLDSGTKNTGELFF. The CDR3 DNA is TGCGCCAGCAGCTTGGACTCCGGGACTAAAAACACCGGGGAGCTGTTTTTT. Using reference TRBV5-1 and TRBJ2-2 for the parts outside the CDR3, the full variable domain is KAGVTQTPRYLIKTRGQQVTLSCSPISGHRSVSWYQQTPGQGLQFLFEYFSETQRNKGNFPGRFSGRQFSNSRSEMNVSTLELGDSALYLCASSLDSGTKNTGELFFGEGSRLTVL.

This clonotype appeared many times. The chain combines TRBV4-3 with TRBJ2-7; 11 bases match TRBD2. The CDR3 is 15 residues long. Unmatched junction bases numbered 5, after V lost 4 bases and J lost 3 bases. Germline V lookup: CDR1 LGHNA, CDR2 YSLEER. In DNA form, the CDR3 reads TGCGCCAGCAGCCGAGTAGCGGGAGGGGTCTACGAGCAGTACTTC. This codes for CASSRVAGGVYEQYF.

Many counts were recorded for this clonotype. J is TRBJ2-1 and V is TRBV5-1; TRBD1 agrees at 9 bases. V gave up 4 bases and J gave up 7 bases; unmatched junction bases: 9. The germline V gene encodes CDR1 SGHRS and CDR2 YFSETQ. This CDR3 has 15 residues. The CDR3 spells CASSPGQGGLNEQFF. The DNA of the CDR3 is TGCGCCAGCAGCCCGGGACAGGGTGGGTTGAATGAGCAGTTCTTC. Full variable domain (remainder filled in from reference TRBV5-1 and TRBJ2-1): KAGVTQTPRYLIKTRGQQVTLSCSPISGHRSVSWYQQTPGQGLQFLFEYFSETQRNKGNFPGRFSGRQFSNSRSEMNVSTLELGDSALYLCASSPGQGGLNEQFFGPGTRLTVL.

This clonotype has at least ten counts. V usage is TRBV2 and J usage is TRBJ2-5, with no clear D. The V end lost 7 bases, the J end lost 4 bases, and 22 bases lay between the germline ends. The V gene's germline CDR1 is SNHLY and CDR2 FYNNEI. There are 16 residues in the CDR3. The CDR3 DNA follows: TGTGCCAGCATCGTCGGGTCTAGAGGCTTAGGAGAGACCCAGTACTTC. Its translation: CASIVGSRGLGETQYF. Based on the CDR3 plus reference TRBV2 and TRBJ2-5, the full variable domain is EPEVTQTPSHQVTQMGQEVILRCVPISNHLYFYWYRQILGQKVEFLVSFYNNEISEKSEIFDDQFSVERPDGSNFTLKIRSTKLEDSAMYFCASIVGSRGLGETQYFGPGTRLLVL.

A remark on this clonotype: A read error is possible here, since a much larger clone lies one base away. The chain employs TRBV10-3 and TRBJ1-6; D is perhaps TRBD1 (6 bases). Germline CDR1 reads ENHRY; CDR2 reads SYGVKD. CDR3 length equals 13 residues. CDR3 nucleotide sequence: TGTGCCATCAGTGAGATACAGGGCCACCCAACCGCCTTT. Its protein product is CAISEIQGHPTAF.

This clonotype came up many times. The chain's CDR3 is CASSLLRNNSPLHF. CDR3 coding DNA: TGTGCCAGCAGTTTGTTACGGAATAATTCACCCCTCCACTTT. This sequence joins TRBV27 and TRBJ1-6; D is unclear. In germline, CDR1 is MNHEY, CDR2 SMNVEV (reference sequence). This CDR3 contains 14 residues. Trimming shortened V by 3 bases and J by 5 bases, and 8 bases separated the two germline ends.

In the case of this clonotype: At one of its ends the junction is not consistent with the germline gene, which may arise from a read error. The rearrangement joins TRBV3-1 to TRBJ2-1; D may match TRBD1 or TRBD2 (5 bases each). The CDR3 sequence is 15 residues long. Germline V gene sequence: CDR1 LGHDT, CDR2 YNNKEL (reference sequence). CDR3 sequence (DNA): TGTGCCACCAGCCGAACCCCGGGACGAAACAATGAGCAGTTCTTC. Its protein product is CATSRTPGRNNEQFF.

The sample holds a few counts of this clonotype. The gene calls are TRBV15 and TRBJ1-5; TRBD1 aligns across 8 bases. Trimming cost V 4 bases and J 6 bases; bases outside gene matches: 11. CDR1 is LNHNV, CDR2 YYDKDF, per germline (reference sequence). This CDR3 is 16 amino acids long. The CDR3 sequence: CATSKDRVEGGQPQHF. CDR3 coding DNA: TGTGCCACCAGCAAGGACAGGGTGGAGGGTGGTCAGCCCCAGCATTTT.

This clonotype was counted many times. The V call is TRBV20-1, the J call TRBJ2-3; D is perhaps TRBD2 (6 bases). This CDR3 has 14 residues. Trimming shortened V by 5 bases and J by 4 bases, and 16 bases separated the two germline ends. Germline V lookup: CDR1 DFQATT, CDR2 SNEGSKA (reference sequence). The CDR3 spells CSAPTGGVSDTQYF. The CDR3 bases are TGCAGTGCTCCGACGGGCGGGGTCTCAGATACGCAGTATTTT.

This clonotype was counted a few times. The chain uses TRBV5-1 and TRBJ2-2, with D possibly matching TRBD2 (5 bases). From germline, CDR1 is SGHRS and CDR2 YFSETQ. V was clipped by 6 bases and J by 1 base, with 13 bases between them. The CDR3 spans 15 residues. CDR3 in amino acids: CASTGGLLNTGELFF. CDR3 in DNA: TGCGCCAGCACCGGAGGTTTGTTGAACACCGGGGAGCTGTTTTTT. Complete variable domain (other parts from reference TRBV5-1 and TRBJ2-2): KAGVTQTPRYLIKTRGQQVTLSCSPISGHRSVSWYQQTPGQGLQFLFEYFSETQRNKGNFPGRFSGRQFSNSRSEMNVSTLELGDSALYLCASTGGLLNTGELFFGEGSRLTVL.

The V and J genes are TRBV7-6 and TRBJ1-3, with D hard to call. The length of the CDR3 is 15 residues. Germline-derived CDR1 and CDR2 are SGHVS and FNYEAQ. Between the trimmed V and J ends, which lost 7 bases and 3 bases, there was a span of 16 bases. This CDR3 is CASTSTGRLGNTIYF. CDR3 DNA sequence: TGTGCCAGCACCTCGACTGGCAGACTTGGAAACACCATATATTTT.

In this sample, this clonotype turned up a few times. The rearrangement uses TRBV29-1 and TRBJ2-7; tentatively, D is TRBD1 or TRBD2 (5 bases each). The CDR3 has 11 residues. Looked up from germline, CDR1 is SQVTM and CDR2 is ANQGSEA. V was pared by 6 bases and J by 0 bases, with 6 bases between. In DNA form, the CDR3 reads TGCAGCGTCGGGACCTCCTACGAGCAGTACTTC. Translating it yields CSVGTSYEQYF.